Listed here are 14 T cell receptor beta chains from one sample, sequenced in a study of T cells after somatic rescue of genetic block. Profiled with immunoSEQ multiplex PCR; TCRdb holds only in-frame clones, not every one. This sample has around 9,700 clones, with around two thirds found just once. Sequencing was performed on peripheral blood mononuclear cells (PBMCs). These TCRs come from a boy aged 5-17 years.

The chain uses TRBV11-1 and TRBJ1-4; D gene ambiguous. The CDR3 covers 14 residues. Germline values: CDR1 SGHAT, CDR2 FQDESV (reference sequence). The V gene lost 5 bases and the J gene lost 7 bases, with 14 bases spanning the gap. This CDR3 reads CASSPAPDFEKLFF. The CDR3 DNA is TGTGCCAGCAGCCCCGCCCCAGATTTTGAAAAACTGTTTTTT.

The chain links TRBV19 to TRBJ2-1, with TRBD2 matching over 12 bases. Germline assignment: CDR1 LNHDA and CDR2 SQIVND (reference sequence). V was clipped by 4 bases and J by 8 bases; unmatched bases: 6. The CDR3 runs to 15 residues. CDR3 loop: CASSSWTSGTHEQFF. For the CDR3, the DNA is TGTGCCAGTAGTAGTTGGACTAGCGGGACCCATGAGCAGTTCTTC.

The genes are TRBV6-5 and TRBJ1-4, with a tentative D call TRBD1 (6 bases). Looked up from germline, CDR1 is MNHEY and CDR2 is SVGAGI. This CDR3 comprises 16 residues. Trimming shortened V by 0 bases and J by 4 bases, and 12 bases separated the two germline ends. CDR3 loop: CASSYSVGTFNEKLFF. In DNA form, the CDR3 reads TGTGCCAGCAGTTACTCTGTCGGGACATTTAATGAAAAACTGTTTTTT.

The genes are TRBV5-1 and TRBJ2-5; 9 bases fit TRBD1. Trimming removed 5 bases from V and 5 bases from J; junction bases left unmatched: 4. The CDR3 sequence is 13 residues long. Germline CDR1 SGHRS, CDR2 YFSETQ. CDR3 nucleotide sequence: TGCGCCAGCAGGTCCGGGACAGGGGAGACCCAGTACTTC. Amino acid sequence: CASRSGTGETQYF.

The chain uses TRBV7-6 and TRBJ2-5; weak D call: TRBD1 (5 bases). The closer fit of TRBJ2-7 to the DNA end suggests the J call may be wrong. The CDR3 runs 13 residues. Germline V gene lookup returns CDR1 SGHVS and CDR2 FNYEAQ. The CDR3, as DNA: TGTGCCAGCAGCTTCTTTCAGGGCTACGAGCAGTACTTC. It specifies CASSFFQGYEQYF.

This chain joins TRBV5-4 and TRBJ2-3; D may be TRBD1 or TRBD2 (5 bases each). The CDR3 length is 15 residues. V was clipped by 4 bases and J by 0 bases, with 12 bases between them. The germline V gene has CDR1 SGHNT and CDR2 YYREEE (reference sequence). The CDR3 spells CASSPGTASTDTQYF. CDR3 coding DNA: TGTGCCAGCAGCCCCGGGACCGCAAGCACAGATACGCAGTATTTT.

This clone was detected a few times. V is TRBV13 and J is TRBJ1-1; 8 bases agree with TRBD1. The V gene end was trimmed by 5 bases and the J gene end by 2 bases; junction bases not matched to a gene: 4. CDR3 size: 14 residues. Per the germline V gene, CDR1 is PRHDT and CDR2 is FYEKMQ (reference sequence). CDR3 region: CASSVTGDNTEAFF. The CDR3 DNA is TGTGCCAGCAGCGTGACAGGGGACAACACTGAAGCTTTCTTT.

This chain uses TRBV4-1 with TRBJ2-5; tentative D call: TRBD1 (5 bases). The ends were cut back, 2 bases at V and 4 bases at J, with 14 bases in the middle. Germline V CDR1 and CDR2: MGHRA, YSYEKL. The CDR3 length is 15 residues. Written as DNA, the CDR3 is TGCGCCAGCAGCCAAAGGGGATTTGGGGCAGAGACCCAGTACTTC. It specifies CASSQRGFGAETQYF.

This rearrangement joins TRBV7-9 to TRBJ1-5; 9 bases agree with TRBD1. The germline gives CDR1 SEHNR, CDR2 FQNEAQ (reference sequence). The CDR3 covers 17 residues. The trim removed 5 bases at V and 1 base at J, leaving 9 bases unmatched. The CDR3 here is CASSPGTGITSNQPQHF. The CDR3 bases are TGTGCCAGCAGCCCCGGGACAGGGATTACAAGCAATCAGCCCCAGCATTTT.

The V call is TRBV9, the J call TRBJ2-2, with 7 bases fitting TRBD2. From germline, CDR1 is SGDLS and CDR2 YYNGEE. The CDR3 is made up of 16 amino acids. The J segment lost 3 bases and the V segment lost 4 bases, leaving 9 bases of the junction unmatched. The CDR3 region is CASSTDAGRDTGELFF. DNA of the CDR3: TGTGCCAGCAGCACCGATGCAGGGAGGGACACCGGGGAGCTGTTTTTT.

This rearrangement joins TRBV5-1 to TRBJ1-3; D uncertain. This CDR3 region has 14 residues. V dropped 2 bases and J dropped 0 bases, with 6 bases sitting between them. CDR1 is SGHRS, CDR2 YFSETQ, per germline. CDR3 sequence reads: CASSFDGSGNTIYF. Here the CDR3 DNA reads TGCGCCAGCAGCTTTGACGGCTCTGGAAACACCATATATTTT.

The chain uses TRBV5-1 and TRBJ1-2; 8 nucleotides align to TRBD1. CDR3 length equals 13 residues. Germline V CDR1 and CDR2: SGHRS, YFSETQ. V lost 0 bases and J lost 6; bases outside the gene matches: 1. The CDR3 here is CASSLARGHGYTF. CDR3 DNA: TGCGCCAGCAGCTTGGCCAGGGGGCATGGCTACACCTTC.

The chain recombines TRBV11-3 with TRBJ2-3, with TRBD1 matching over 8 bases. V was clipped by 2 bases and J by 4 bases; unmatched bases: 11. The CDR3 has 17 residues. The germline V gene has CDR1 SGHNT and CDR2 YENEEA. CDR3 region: CASSLSWTGTGPDTQYF. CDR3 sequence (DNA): TGTGCCAGCAGCTTAAGTTGGACCGGGACAGGACCAGATACGCAGTATTTT. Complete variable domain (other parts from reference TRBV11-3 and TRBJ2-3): EAGVVQSPRYKIIEKKQPVAFWCNPISGHNTLYWYLQNLGQGPELLIRYENEEAVDDSQLPKDRFSAERLKGVDSTLKIQPAELGDSAVYLCASSLSWTGTGPDTQYFGPGTRLTVL.

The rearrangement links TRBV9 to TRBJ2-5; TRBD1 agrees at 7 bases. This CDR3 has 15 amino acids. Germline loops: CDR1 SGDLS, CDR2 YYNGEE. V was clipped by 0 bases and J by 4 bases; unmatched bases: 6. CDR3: CASSVGATGVETQYF. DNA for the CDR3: TGTGCCAGCAGCGTAGGCGCTACAGGGGTAGAGACCCAGTACTTC.